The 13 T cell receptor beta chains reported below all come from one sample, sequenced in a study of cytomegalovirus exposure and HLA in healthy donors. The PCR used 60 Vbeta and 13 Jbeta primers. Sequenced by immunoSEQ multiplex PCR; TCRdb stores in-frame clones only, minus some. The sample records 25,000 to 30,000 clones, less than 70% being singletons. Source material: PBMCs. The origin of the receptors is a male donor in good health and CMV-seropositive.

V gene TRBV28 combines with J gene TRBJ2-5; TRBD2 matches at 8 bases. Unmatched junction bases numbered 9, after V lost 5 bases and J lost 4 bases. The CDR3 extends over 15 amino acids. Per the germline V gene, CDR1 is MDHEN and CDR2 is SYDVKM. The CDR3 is CASSPGGGYGETQYF. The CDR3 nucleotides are TGTGCCAGCAGTCCGGGGGGGGGCTACGGAGAGACCCAGTACTTC.

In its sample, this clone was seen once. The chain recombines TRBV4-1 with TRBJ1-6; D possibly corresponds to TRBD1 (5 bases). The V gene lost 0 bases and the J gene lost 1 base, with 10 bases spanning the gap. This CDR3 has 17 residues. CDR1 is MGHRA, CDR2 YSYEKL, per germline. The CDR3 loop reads CASSQEGAGSYNSPLHF. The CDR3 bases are TGCGCCAGCAGCCAAGAAGGCGCAGGGTCCTATAATTCACCCCTCCACTTT.

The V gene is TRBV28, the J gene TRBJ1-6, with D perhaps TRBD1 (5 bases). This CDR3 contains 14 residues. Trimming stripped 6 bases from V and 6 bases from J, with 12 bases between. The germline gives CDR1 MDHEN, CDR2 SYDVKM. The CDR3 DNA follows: TGTGCCAGCAGGCGGGACGGAACTAATTCACCCCTCCACTTT. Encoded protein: CASRRDGTNSPLHF.

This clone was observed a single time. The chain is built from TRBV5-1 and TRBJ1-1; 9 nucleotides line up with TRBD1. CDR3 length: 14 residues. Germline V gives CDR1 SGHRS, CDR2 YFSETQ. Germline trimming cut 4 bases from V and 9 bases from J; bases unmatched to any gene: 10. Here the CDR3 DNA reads TGCGCCAGCAGCCCGGGGGACAGGGTAGCCCAAGCTTTCTTT. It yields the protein CASSPGDRVAQAFF.

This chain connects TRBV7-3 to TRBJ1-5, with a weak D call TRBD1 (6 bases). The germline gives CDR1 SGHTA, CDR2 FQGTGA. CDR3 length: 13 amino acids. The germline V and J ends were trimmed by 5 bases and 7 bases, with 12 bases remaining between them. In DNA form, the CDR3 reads TGTGCCAGCAGCGCCGGACAGTTACAGCCCCAGCATTTT. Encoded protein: CASSAGQLQPQHF.

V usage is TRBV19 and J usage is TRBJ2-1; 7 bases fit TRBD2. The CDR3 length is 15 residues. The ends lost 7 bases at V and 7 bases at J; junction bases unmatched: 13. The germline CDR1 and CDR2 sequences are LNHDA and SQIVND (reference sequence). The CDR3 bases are TGTGCCAGTACCTCTCCCAGCGGGGTGAGGAATGAGCAGTTCTTC. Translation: CASTSPSGVRNEQFF. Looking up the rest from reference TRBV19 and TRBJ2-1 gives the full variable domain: DGGITQSPKYLFRKEGQNVTLSCEQNLNHDAMYWYRQDPGQGLRLIYYSQIVNDFQKGDIAEGYSVSREKKESFPLTVTSAQKNPTAFYLCASTSPSGVRNEQFFGPGTRLTVL.

As DNA, the CDR3 is TGTGCCAGCACCCATCCCCTTGGCGGGAGTTCCTACGAGCAGTACTTC. It is translated as CASTHPLGGSSYEQYF. The chain carries TRBV7-9 and TRBJ2-7; 7 nucleotides agree with TRBD2. Germline V gene sequence: CDR1 SEHNR, CDR2 FQNEAQ (reference sequence). The V gene end was trimmed by 7 bases and the J gene end by 1 base; junction bases not matched to a gene: 13. CDR3 length: 16 residues.

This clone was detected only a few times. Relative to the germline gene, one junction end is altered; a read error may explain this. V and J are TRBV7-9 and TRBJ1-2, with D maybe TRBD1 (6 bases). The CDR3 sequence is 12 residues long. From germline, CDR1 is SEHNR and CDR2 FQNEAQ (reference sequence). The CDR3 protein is CSSSLEGVGYTF. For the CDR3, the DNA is TGTTCCAGCAGCTTAGAGGGGGTTGGCTACACCTTC.

The CDR3 loop is CASSQDQGTAGQPQHF. The CDR3 DNA reads TGCGCCAGCAGCCAAGACCAGGGAACAGCTGGTCAGCCCCAGCATTTT. V gene TRBV4-1 combines with J gene TRBJ1-5; a weak D match, TRBD1 (5 bases). Germline CDR1 and CDR2: MGHRA and YSYEKL. This CDR3 is 16 amino acids long. V was pared by 0 bases and J by 6 bases, with 15 bases between.

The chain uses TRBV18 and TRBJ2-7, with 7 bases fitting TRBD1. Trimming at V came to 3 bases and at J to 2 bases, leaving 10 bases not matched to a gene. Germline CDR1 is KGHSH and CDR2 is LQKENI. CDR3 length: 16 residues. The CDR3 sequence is CASSPYSTGQTYEQYF. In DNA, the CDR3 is TGTGCCAGCTCACCCTACTCAACGGGACAGACCTACGAGCAGTACTTC.

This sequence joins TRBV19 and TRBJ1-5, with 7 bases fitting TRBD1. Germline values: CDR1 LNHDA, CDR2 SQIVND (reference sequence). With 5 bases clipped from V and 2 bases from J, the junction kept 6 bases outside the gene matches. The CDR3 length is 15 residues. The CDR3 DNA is TGTGCCAGTAGTCCAGGGGGTTTAGGCAATCAGCCCCAGCATTTT. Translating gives CASSPGGLGNQPQHF.

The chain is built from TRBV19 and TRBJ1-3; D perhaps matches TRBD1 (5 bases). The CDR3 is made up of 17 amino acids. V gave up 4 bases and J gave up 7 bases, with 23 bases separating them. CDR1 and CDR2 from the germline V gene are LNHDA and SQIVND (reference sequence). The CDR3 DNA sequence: TGTGCCAGTAGTACCACCTCTCAGGGAGGACGGAGGAACACCATATATTTT. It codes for CASSTTSQGGRRNTIYF.

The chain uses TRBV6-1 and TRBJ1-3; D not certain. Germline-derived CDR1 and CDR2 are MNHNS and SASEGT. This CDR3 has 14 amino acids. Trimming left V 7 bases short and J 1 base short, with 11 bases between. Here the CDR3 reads CASNPRGSGNTIYF. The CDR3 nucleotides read TGTGCCAGCAATCCCCGGGGTTCTGGAAACACCATATATTTT.